This TCR beta chain was identified in a study of response to subunit inactivated influenza vaccine. One entry per CDR3 protein, called by TCRdb with MiXCR from the RT-PCR reads. Of some 480,000 distinct CDR3 sequences listed, about a tenth are singletons. There are many counts of this clonotype. Trimming took 0 bases from V and 4 from J; bases not matched to a gene: 6. CDR1 is LGHNA, CDR2 YNFKEQ, per germline. The CDR3 runs 16 residues. The chain couples TRBV4-2 to TRBJ2-5; TRBD2 matches at 9 bases. The source material was PBMCs from blood, sampled 45 days after vaccination. The TCR sequence derives from a man aged 45-65 years who received an inactivated influenza vaccine. The CDR3, as DNA: TGTGCCAGCAGCCAAGAGAAGCGGGGGGAGGGAGAGACCCAGTACTTC. Protein: CASSQEKRGEGETQYF.